This T cell receptor beta chain was documented in a study of T-cell memory formation after mild COVID-19. This clonotype showed up just a few times. The CDR3 is 15 amino acids. Germline lookup yields CDR1 SGHVS and CDR2 FQNEAQ. Trimming pared 3 bases from V and 4 bases from J, leaving 13 bases between. TCRdb re-derived calls from the 5' RACE reads in MiXCR, one entry per CDR3 protein. This sample has around 130,000 distinct CDR3 sequences, with approximately 15% found just once. This TCR derives from a man aged 18 to 29 who had mild COVID-19 (a few samples of this study predate the infection). Cell type and time point are not known. The sequenced sample consisted of PBMCs or a T cell subset sorted from them (not recorded which). V and J are TRBV7-8 and TRBJ2-1; TRBD2 is a possible D gene (6 bases). This chain's CDR3 is CASSFRDFGYNEQFF. In DNA, the CDR3 is TGTGCCAGCAGCTTCAGGGACTTCGGTTACAATGAGCAGTTCTTC.